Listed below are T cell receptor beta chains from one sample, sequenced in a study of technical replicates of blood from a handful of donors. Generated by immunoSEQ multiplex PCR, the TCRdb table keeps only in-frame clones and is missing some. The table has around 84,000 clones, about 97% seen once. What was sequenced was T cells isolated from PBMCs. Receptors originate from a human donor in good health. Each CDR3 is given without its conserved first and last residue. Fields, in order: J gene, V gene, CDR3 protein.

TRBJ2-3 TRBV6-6 ASGQVSTDTQY
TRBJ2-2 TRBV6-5 ASTLGTGYTGELF
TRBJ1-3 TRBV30 AWNRQGTGNTIY
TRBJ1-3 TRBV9 ASSGWTGGYQSLSGNTIY
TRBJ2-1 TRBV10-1 ASMQDRGGGEQF
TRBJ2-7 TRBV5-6 ASSRLELYEQY
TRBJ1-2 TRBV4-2 ASSQDLAGVSGYT
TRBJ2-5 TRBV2 ASSERQGQETQY
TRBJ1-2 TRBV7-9 ASSLAGQGNYGYT
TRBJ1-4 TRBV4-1 ASSQWPGTTNEKLF
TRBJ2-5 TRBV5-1 ASSRGQGKETQY
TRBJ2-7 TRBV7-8 ASSLDERATYEQY
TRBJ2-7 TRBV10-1 ASSEGTSGSYEQY
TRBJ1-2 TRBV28 ASIPRVNYGYT
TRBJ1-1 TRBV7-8 ASSLRGNTEAF
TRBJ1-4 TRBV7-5 VRSYLLSGQFLQPTNEKLF
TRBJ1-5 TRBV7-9 ASSRSRDSDQPQH
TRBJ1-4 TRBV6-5 ASSYSTGGAEKLF
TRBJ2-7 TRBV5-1 ASSLEQGSSYEQY
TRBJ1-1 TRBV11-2 ASSSAISEAF
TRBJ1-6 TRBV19 ASTDRQGRNSPLH
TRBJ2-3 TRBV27 ASSSPFLRGTSTDTQY
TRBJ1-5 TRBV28 ASSNRAGREGPQH
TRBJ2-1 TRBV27 ASSPGVGVHNEQF
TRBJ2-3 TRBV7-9 ASSLTSGGTTDTQY
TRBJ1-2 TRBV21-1 ASWTGPNYGYT
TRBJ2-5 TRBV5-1 ASSADSRETQY
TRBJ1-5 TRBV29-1 SVGQGNQPQH
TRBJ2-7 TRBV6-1 ASINRDEQY
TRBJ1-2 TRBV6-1 ASSPGQSNSYGYT
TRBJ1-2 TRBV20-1 STDYGYT
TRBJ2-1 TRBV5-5 ASSPGDYQIYNEQF
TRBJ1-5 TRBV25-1 ASSQGSNQPQH
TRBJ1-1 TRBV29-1 SVVGSEAF
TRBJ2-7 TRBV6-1 ASILTTGTYEQY
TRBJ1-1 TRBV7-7 ASSPLTKNTEAF
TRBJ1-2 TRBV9 ASSVDLASLAYT
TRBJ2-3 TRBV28 ASSQLWRERTTDTQY
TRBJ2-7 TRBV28 ASSLRTGFPYRQY
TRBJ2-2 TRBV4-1 ASSQDGTLPAGELF
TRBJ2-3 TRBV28 ASSLESGELDTQY
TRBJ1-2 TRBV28 ASTTLHGYT
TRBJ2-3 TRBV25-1 ASRDRVMRGTDTQY
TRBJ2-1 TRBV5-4 ASSFDGGSYNEQF
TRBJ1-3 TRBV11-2 ASSPQGNTIY
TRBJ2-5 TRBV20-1 SAPKRETQY
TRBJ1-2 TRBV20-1 SARGGGYT
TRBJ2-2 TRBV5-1 ASSLVSDWNTGELF
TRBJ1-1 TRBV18 ASSPWPGADTEAF
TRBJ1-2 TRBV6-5 ASSYHAEGSGYT